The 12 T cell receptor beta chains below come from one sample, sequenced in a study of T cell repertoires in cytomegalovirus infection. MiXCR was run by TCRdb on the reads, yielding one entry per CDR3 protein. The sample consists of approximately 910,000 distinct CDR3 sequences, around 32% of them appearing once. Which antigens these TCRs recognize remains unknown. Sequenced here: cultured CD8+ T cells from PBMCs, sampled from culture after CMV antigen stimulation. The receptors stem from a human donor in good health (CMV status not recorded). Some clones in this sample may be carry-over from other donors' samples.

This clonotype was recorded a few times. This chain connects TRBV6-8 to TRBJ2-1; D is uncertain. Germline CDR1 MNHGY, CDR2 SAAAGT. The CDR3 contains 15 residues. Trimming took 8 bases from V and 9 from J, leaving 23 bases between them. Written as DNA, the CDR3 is TGTGCCAGCGGTTTATCCCTAGTGGAAACTGGTGAGCAGTTCTTC. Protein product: CASGLSLVETGEQFF.

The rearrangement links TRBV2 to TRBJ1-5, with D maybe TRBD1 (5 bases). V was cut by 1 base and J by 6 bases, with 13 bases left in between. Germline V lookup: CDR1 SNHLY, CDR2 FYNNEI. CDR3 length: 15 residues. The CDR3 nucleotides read TGTGCCAGCAGTGAAGAAGGGGATTACGGTCAGCCCCAGCATTTT. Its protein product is CASSEEGDYGQPQHF.

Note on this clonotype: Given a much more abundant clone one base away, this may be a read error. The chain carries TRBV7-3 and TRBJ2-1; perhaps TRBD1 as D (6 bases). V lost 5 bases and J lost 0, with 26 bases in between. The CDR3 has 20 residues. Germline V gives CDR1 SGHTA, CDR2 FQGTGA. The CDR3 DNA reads TGTGCCAGCAGCCCAGGGGTAATAGCAGGCACACCAAACTCCTACAATGAGCAGTTCTTC. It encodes CASSPGVIAGTPNSYNEQFF.

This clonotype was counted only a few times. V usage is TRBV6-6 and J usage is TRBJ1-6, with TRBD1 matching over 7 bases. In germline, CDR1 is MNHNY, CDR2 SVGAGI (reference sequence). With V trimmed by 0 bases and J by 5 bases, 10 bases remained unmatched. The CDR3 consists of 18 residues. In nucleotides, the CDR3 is TGTGCCAGCAGTTACTCAAGGGGGCCAGAACTTCATAATTCACCCCTCCACTTT. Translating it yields CASSYSRGPELHNSPLHF.

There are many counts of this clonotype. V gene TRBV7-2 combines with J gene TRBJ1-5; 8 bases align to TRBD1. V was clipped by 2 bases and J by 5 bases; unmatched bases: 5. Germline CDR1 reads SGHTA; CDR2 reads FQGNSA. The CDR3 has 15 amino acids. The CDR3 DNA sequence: TGTGCCAGCAGCTTACGCAGGGGGCCCGATCAGCCCCAGCATTTT. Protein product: CASSLRRGPDQPQHF.

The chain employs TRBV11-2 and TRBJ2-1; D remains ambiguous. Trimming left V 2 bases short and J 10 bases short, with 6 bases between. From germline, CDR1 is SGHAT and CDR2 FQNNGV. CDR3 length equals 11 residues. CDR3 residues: CASSLWLEQFF. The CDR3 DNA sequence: TGTGCCAGCAGCTTATGGTTGGAGCAGTTCTTC.

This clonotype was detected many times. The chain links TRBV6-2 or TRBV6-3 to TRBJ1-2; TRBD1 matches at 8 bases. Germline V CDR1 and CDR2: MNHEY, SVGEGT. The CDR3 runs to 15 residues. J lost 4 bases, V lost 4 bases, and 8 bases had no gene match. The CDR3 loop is CASSFRGQDLYGYTF. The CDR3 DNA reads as TGTGCCAGCAGTTTCAGGGGACAGGACCTCTATGGCTACACCTTC.

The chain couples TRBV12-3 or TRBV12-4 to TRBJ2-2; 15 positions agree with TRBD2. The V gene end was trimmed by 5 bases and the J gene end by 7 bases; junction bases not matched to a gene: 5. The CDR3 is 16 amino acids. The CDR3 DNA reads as TGTGCCAGCAGTAACGGACTAGCGGGGGGGCTCGGGGAGCTGTTTTTT. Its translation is CASSNGLAGGLGELFF.

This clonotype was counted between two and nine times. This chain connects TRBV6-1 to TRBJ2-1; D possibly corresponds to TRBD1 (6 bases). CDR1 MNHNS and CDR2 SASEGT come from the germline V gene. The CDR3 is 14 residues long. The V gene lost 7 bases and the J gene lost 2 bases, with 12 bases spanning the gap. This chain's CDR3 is CASITGTTYNEQFF. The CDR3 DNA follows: TGTGCCAGCATAACAGGGACAACCTACAATGAGCAGTTCTTC.

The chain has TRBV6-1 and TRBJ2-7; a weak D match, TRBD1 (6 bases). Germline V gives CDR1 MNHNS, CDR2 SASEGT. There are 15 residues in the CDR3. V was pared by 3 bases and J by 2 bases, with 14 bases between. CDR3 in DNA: TGTGCCAGCAGTGAGGGACACCCCTCCACCTACGAGCAGTACTTC. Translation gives CASSEGHPSTYEQYF.

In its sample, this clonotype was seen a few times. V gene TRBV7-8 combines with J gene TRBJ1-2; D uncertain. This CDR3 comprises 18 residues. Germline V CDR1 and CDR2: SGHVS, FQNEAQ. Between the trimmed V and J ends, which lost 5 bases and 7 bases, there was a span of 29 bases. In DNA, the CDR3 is TGTGCCAGCAGCCCGGATCCACGGGAGCCAGGACGGATCTTTGGCTACACCTTC. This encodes CASSPDPREPGRIFGYTF.

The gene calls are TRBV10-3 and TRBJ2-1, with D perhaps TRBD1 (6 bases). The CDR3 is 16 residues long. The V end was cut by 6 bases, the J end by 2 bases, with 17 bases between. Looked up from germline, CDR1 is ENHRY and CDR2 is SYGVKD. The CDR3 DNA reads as TGTGCCATCAGCCTTAGAACGGACAGCCCCTACAATGAGCAGTTCTTC. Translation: CAISLRTDSPYNEQFF.